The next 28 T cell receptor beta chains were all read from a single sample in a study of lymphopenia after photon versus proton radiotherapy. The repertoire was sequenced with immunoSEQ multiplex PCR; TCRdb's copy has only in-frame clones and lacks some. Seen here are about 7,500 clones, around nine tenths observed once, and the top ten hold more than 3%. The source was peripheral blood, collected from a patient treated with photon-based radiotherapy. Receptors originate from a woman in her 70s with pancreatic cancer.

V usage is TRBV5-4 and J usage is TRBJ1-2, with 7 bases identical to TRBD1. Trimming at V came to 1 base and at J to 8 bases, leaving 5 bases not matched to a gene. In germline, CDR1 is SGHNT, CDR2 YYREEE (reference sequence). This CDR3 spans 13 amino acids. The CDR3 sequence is CASSLRGGAGYTF. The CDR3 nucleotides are TGTGCCAGCAGCTTGAGAGGGGGCGCGGGCTACACCTTC.

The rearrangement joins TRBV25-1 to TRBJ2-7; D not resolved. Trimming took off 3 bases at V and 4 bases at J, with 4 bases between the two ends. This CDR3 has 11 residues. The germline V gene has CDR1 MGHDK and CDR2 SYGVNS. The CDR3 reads CASSDLYEQYF. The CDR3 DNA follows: TGTGCCAGCAGTGATCTATACGAGCAGTACTTC.

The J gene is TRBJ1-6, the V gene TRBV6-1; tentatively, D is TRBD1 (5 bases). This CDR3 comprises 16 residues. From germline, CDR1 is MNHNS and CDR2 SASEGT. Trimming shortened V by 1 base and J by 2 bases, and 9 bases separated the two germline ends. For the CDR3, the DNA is TGTGCCAGCAGTGAAGGACAGAGGGCCTATAATTCACCCCTCCACTTT. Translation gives CASSEGQRAYNSPLHF.

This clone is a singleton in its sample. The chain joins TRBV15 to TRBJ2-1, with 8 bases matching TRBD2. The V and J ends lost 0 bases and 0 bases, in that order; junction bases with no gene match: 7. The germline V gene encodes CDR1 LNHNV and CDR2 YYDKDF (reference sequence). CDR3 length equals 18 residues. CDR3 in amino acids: CATSRDQGSGSSYNEQFF. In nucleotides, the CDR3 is TGTGCCACCAGCAGAGATCAGGGGAGCGGGAGCTCCTACAATGAGCAGTTCTTC.

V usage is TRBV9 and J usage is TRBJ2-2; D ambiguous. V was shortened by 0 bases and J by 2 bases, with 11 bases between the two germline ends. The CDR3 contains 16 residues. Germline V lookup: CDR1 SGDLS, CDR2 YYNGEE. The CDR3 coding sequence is TGTGCCAGCAGCGTAGTTGTAGGGTCAAACACCGGGGAGCTGTTTTTT. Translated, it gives CASSVVVGSNTGELFF.

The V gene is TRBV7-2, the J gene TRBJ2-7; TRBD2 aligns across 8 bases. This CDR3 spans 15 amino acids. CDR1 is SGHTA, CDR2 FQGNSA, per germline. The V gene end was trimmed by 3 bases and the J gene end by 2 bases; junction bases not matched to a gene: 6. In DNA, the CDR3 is TGTGCCAGCAGCTTCCGGGGCGGGGGGACCTACGAGCAGTACTTC. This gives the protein CASSFRGGGTYEQYF. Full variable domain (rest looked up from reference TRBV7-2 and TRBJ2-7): GAGVSQSPSNKVTEKGKDVELRCDPISGHTALYWYRQSLGQGLEFLIYFQGNSAPDKSGLPSDRFSAERTGGSVSTLTIQRTQQEDSAVYLCASSFRGGGTYEQYFGPGTRLTVT.

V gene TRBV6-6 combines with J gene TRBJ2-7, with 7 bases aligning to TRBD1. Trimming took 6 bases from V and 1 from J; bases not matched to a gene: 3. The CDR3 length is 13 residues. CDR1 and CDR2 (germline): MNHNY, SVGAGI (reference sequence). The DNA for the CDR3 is TGTGCCAGCAGGGAACAGGGGTCCTACGAGCAGTACTTC. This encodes CASREQGSYEQYF.

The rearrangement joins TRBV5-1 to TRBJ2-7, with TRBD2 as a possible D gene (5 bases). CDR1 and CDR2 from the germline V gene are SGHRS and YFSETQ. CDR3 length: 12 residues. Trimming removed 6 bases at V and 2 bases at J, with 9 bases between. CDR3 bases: TGCGCCAGCATGGGAGAAGCCTACGAGCAGTACTTC. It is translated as CASMGEAYEQYF. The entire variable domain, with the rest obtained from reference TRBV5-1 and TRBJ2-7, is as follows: KAGVTQTPRYLIKTRGQQVTLSCSPISGHRSVSWYQQTPGQGLQFLFEYFSETQRNKGNFPGRFSGRQFSNSRSEMNVSTLELGDSALYLCASMGEAYEQYFGPGTRLTVT.

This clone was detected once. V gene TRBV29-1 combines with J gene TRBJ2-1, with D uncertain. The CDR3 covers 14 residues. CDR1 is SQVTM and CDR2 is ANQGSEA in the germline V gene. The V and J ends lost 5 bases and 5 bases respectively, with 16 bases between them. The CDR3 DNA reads TGCAGCGTTCCGGCAGAAACCGTTAACAATGAGCAGTTCTTC. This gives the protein CSVPAETVNNEQFF.

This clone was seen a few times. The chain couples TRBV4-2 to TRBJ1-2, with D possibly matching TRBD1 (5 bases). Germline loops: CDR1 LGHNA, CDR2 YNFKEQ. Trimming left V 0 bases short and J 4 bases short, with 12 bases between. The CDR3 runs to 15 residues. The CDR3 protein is CASSQEVRGGYGYTF. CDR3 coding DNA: TGTGCCAGCAGCCAAGAGGTGCGGGGCGGCTATGGCTACACCTTC.

Here the CDR3 reads CAISANSGSLVNEQFF. CDR3 nucleotide sequence: TGTGCCATCAGTGCAAATAGCGGGAGTCTGGTCAATGAGCAGTTCTTC. J is TRBJ2-1 and V is TRBV10-3, with TRBD2 identical over 9 bases. The CDR3 has 16 amino acids. The germline CDR1 and CDR2 sequences are ENHRY and SYGVKD. Trimming removed 4 bases from V and 6 bases from J; junction bases left unmatched: 10.

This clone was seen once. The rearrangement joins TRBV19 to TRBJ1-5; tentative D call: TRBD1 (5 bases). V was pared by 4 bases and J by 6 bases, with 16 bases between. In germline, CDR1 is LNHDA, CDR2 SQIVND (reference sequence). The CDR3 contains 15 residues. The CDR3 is CASSTPLGRIQPQHF. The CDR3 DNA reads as TGTGCCAGTAGTACCCCTCTGGGGCGGATTCAGCCCCAGCATTTT.

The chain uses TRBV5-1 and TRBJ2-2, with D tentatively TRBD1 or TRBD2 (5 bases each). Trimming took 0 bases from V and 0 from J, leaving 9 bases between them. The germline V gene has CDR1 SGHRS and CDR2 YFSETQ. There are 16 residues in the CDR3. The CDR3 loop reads CASSLVGTANTGELFF. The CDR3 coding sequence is TGCGCCAGCAGCTTGGTCGGGACCGCGAACACCGGGGAGCTGTTTTTT. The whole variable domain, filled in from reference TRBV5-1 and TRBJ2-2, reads KAGVTQTPRYLIKTRGQQVTLSCSPISGHRSVSWYQQTPGQGLQFLFEYFSETQRNKGNFPGRFSGRQFSNSRSEMNVSTLELGDSALYLCASSLVGTANTGELFFGEGSRLTVL.

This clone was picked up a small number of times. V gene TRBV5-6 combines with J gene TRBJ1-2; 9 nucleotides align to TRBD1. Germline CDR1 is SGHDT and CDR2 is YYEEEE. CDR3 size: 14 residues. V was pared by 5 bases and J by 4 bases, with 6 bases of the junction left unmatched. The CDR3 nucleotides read TGTGCCAGCAGTAAAGGACAGGGGATCTATGGCTACACCTTC. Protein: CASSKGQGIYGYTF. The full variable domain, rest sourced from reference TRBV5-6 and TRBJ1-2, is DAGVTQSPTHLIKTRGQQVTLRCSPKSGHDTVSWYQQALGQGPQFIFQYYEEEERQRGNFPDRFSGHQFPNYSSELNVNALLLGDSALYLCASSKGQGIYGYTFGSGTRLTVV.

Here the CDR3 DNA reads TGTGCCTGGAGTGTAATGGGACAGACTCTAAGTGAGCAGTTCTTC. Translation: CAWSVMGQTLSEQFF. The chain employs TRBV30 and TRBJ2-1; TRBD1 aligns across 7 bases. CDR1 and CDR2 from the germline V gene are GTSNPN and SVGIG (reference sequence). V was pared by 0 bases and J by 9 bases, with 11 bases of the junction left unmatched. This CDR3 is built from 15 residues.

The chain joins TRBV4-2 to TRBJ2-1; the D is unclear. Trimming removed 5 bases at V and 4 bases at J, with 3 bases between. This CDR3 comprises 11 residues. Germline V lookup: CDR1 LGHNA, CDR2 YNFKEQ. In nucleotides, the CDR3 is TGTGCCAGCAGCACATACAATGAGCAGTTCTTC. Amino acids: CASSTYNEQFF.

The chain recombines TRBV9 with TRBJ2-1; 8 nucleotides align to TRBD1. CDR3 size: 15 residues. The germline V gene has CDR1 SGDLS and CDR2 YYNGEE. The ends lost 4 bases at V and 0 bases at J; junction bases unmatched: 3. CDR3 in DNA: TGTGCCAGCAGCTCTGGACAGGGCTCCTACAATGAGCAGTTCTTC. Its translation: CASSSGQGSYNEQFF.

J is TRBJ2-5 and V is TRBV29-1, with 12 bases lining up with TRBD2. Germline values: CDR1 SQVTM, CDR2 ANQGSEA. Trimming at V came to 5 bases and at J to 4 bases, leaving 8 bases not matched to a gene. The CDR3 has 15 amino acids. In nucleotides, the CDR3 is TGCAGCGTTATGAGGACTAGCGGGGACGGAGAGACCCAGTACTTC. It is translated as CSVMRTSGDGETQYF.

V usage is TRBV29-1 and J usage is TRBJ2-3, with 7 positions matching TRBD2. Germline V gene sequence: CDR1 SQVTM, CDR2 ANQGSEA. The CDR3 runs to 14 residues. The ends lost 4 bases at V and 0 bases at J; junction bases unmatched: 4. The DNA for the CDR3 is TGCAGCGTTGCGGGGGGAGCTAGCACAGATACGCAGTATTTT. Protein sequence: CSVAGGASTDTQYF.

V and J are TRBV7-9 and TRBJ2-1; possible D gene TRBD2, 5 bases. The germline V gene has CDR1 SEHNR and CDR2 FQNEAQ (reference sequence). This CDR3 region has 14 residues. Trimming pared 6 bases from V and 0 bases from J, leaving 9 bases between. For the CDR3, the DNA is TGTGCCAGCAGTAAGGACTTCTCCTACAATGAGCAGTTCTTC. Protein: CASSKDFSYNEQFF.

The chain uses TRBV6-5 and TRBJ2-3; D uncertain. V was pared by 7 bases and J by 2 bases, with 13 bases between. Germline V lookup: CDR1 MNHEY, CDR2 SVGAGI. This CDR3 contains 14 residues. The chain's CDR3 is CASKRLGDTDTQYF. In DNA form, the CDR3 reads TGTGCCAGCAAACGTCTGGGTGACACAGATACGCAGTATTTT.

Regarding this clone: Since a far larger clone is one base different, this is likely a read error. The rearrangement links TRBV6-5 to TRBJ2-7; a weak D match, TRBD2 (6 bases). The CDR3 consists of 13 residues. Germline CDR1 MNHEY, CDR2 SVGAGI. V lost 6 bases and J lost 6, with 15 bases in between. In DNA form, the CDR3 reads TGTGCCAGCAGCTCGGTAGGAGGGCGCGAGCAGTACTTC. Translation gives CASSSVGGREQYF.

CDR3 region: CASSLGGLAGRYNEQFF. The DNA of the CDR3 is TGTGCCAGCAGCTTAGGGGGGCTAGCGGGAAGATACAATGAGCAGTTCTTC. This chain connects TRBV7-9 to TRBJ2-1; 9 nucleotides agree with TRBD2. Per the germline V gene, CDR1 is SEHNR and CDR2 is FQNEAQ (reference sequence). V trimming: 1 base; J trimming: 4 bases; junction bases outside the gene matches: 8. The CDR3 is made up of 17 amino acids.

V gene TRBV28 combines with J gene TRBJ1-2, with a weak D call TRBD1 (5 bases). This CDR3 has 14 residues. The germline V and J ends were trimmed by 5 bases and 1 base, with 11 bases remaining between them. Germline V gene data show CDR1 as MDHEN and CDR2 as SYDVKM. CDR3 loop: CASSPPGGNYGYTF. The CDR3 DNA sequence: TGTGCCAGCAGTCCCCCGGGGGGTAACTATGGCTACACCTTC.

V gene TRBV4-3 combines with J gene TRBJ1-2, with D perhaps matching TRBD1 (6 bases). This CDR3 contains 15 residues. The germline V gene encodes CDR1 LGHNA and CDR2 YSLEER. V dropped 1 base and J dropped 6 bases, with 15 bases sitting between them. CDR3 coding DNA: TGCGCCAGCAGCCAAGGCCACTCTCAGGGGCATGGCTACACCTTC. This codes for CASSQGHSQGHGYTF.

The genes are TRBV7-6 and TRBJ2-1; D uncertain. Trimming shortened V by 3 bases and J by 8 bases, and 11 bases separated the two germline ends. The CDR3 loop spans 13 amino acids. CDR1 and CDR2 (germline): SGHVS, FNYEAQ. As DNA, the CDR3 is TGTGCCAGCAGCTTGCAGTATAGGGATGAGCAGTTCTTC. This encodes CASSLQYRDEQFF.

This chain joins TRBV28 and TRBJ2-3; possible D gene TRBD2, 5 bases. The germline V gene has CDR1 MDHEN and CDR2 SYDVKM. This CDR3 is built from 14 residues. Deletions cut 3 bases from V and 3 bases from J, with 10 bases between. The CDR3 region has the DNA TGTGCCAGCAGTTTTGTCGCGGGTACAGATACGCAGTATTTT. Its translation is CASSFVAGTDTQYF.

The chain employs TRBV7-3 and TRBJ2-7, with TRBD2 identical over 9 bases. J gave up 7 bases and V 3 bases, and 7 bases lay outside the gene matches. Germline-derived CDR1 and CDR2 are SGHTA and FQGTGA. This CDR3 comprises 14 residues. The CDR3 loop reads CASSFDSGSGEQYF. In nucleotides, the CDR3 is TGTGCCAGCAGCTTTGATAGCGGGAGCGGAGAGCAGTACTTC. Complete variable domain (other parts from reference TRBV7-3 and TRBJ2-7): GAGVSQTPSNKVTEKGKYVELRCDPISGHTALYWYRQSLGQGPEFLIYFQGTGAADDSGLPNDRFFAVRPEGSVSTLKIQRTERGDSAVYLCASSFDSGSGEQYFGPGTRLTVT.